This T cell receptor (beta chain) was identified during a study of neurological immune-mediated disorders. Notes on the study in general: TCR clonal expansion peaked in HTLV-1-associated myelopathy patients and was lowest in multiple sclerosis patients. Among expanded clones, no CDR3 amino acid sequences were shared across subjects, a pattern suggesting private repertoires in all groups.

Time point noted: longitudinal time-point 2. It was from 2 million PBMCs stored at -80 C that the unsorted libraries were obtained. This clonotype appeared many times. The antigen is unknown. 5'RACE generated cDNA with 10-nucleotide random UMIs. TCRdb re-analysed the 5' RACE reads in MiXCR, keeping a single row per CDR3 protein. Of 65,000 to 95,000 distinct CDR3 sequences in the sample, over 4.5% were seen once. This CDR3 is built from 11 residues. The germline V gene has CDR1 GTSNPN and CDR2 SVGIG (reference sequence). The germline V and J ends were trimmed by 4 bases and 7 bases, with 10 bases remaining between them.

The receptor was isolated from a woman in her fifties or sixties with multiple sclerosis. The gene calls are TRBV30 and TRBJ1-1; D is uncertain. Sequenced input: PBMCs. Written as DNA, the CDR3 is TGTGCCTGGATAGGCAGAGTTGAAGCTTTCTTT. The encoded protein is CAWIGRVEAFF.